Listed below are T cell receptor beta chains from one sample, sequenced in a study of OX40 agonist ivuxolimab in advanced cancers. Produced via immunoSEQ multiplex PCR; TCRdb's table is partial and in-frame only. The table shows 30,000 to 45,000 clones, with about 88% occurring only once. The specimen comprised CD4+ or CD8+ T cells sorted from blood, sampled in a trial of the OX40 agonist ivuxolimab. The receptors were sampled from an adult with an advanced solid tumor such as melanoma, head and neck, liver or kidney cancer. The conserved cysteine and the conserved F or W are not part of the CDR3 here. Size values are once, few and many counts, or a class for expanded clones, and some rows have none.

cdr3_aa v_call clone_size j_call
ASSFRAYNEQF TRBV5-6 - TRBJ2-1
ASSRYLSGSTDTQY TRBV27 - TRBJ2-3
ASSPMNGATGELF TRBV18 once TRBJ2-2
ASTIAAGGQPQH TRBV2 once TRBJ1-5
ASSQGSGSTDTQY TRBV14 - TRBJ2-3
ASSVKVGEQF TRBV5-1 - TRBJ2-1
ASSAPSSGGGYTDTQY TRBV6-1 - TRBJ2-3
ASSRAGGYEQY TRBV5-1 - TRBJ2-7
ASRGQGNSPLH TRBV2 - TRBJ1-6
ASSISEGGNTIY TRBV2 - TRBJ1-3
ASSPRRRGVPYEQY TRBV28 - TRBJ2-7
ASTRSIVSVYTEAF TRBV19 - TRBJ1-1
ASSLRPGEGTGDTQY TRBV5-1 - TRBJ2-3
ASSEPGTGGRETQY TRBV10-2 - TRBJ2-5
SAGIGYEQY TRBV20-1 - TRBJ2-7
ASRITGVAYEQY TRBV7-2 - TRBJ2-7
ASSFIAPHRKGANEQF TRBV18 few TRBJ2-1
ASSQGIAGVYEQY TRBV4-1 - TRBJ2-7
ASSPSIGGAVTEAF TRBV18 - TRBJ1-1
ASSRRDRQNEQF TRBV7-6 - TRBJ2-1
SVQGANTGELF TRBV29-1 - TRBJ2-2
ASSYGGYEQF TRBV6-5 - TRBJ2-1
ASSVSLAGGDTQY TRBV9 - TRBJ2-3
ASSSGTESFQETQY TRBV6-6 - TRBJ2-5
ATSRDSGGNSNQPQH TRBV15 - TRBJ1-5
ASSLDWGSNTEAF TRBV11-2 - TRBJ1-1
ASSPQTVDTQY TRBV19 - TRBJ2-3
SVARREGRDTQY TRBV29-1 - TRBJ2-3
SASIHNEQF TRBV20-1 once TRBJ2-1
ASSDLRAGSDYEQY TRBV9 - TRBJ2-7
ASSPGGTSTDTQY TRBV18 - TRBJ2-3
ASSELKGLRGHTGELF TRBV25-1 - TRBJ2-2
ASRDDRVAKNIQY TRBV2 - TRBJ2-4
ATKQGINTEAF TRBV5-1 - TRBJ1-1
ASSLADRGPTYGYT TRBV5-6 once TRBJ1-2
SGNRGGTSGGSYNEQF TRBV29-1 - TRBJ2-1